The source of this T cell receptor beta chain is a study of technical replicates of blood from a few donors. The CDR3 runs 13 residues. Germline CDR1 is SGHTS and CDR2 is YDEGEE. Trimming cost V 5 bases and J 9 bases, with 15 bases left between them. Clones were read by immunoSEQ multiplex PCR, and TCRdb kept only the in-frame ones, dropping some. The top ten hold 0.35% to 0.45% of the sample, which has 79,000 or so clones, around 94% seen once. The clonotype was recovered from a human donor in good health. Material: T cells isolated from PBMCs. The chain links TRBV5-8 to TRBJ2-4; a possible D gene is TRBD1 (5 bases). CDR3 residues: CASRLTAGGIQYF. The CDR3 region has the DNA TGTGCCAGCAGACTGACAGCAGGTGGCATTCAGTACTTC.